Presented here are 16 T cell receptor beta chains from one specimen sequenced in a study of regulatory T cells in long-lasting Graves disease. The time point: persistent/refractory GD, antithyroid drugs over 5 years with positive TRAb. The authors made the TCR library using RNA they extracted from PBMCs. Arm-PCR of CDR3 regions and iRepertoire HTBI primers were the basis on which TCR beta libraries were built. Each CDR3 protein is one row after TCRdb ran MiXCR on the multiplex PCR reads. Seen here are 300,000 to 350,000 distinct CDR3 sequences, about 18% observed once, and the top ten hold roughly 29%. The material was peripheral blood mononuclear cells (PBMCs), obtained when the disease was refractory, from a patient treated with antithyroid drugs. These receptor sequences come from a female donor with Graves disease.

This clonotype showed up many times. The V and J genes are TRBV7-9 and TRBJ1-5; 8 nucleotides agree with TRBD1. CDR3 size: 15 residues. Germline CDR1 reads SEHNR; CDR2 reads FQNEAQ (reference sequence). The junction had 5 bases not matched to a gene; V was cut back by 5 bases and J by 2 bases. In DNA form, the CDR3 reads TGTGCCAGCAGCACCCAGGGACAGGGCAATCAGCCCCAGCATTTT. It is translated as CASSTQGQGNQPQHF.

In this sample, this clonotype turned up many times. The chain has TRBV27 and TRBJ1-5; maybe TRBD1 (5 bases). Between the trimmed V and J ends, which lost 3 bases and 7 bases, there was a span of 13 bases. CDR1 is MNHEY, CDR2 SMNVEV, per germline (reference sequence). There are 14 residues in the CDR3. CDR3 bases: TGTGCCAGCAGTTTCATCGGGGGAGGCCAGCCCCAGCATTTT. Residues: CASSFIGGGQPQHF.

V and J are TRBV25-1 and TRBJ1-1, with D unresolved. The CDR3 is 13 residues long. Trimming pared 4 bases from V and 2 bases from J, leaving 8 bases between. Germline values: CDR1 MGHDK, CDR2 SYGVNS. CDR3 coding DNA: TGTGCCAGCAGTGTGACGGACAACACTGAAGCTTTCTTT. Residues: CASSVTDNTEAFF.

This clonotype occurred many times. The chain uses TRBV6-5 and TRBJ2-3; 7 positions agree with TRBD1. With V trimmed by 2 bases and J by 0 bases, 8 bases remained unmatched. CDR3 length: 17 residues. CDR1 is MNHEY and CDR2 is SVGAGI in the germline V gene. The CDR3 nucleotides are TGTGCCAGCAGTTACAATCCAACAGGGGCTAGCACAGATACGCAGTATTTT. Protein product: CASSYNPTGASTDTQYF.

This clonotype was observed at least ten times. The chain combines TRBV6-1 with TRBJ2-7; D uncertain. The CDR3 runs to 13 residues. The germline V gene has CDR1 MNHNS and CDR2 SASEGT. Trimming took off 7 bases at V and 1 base at J, with 11 bases between the two ends. CDR3 nucleotides: TGTGCCAGCACCCCTGGCCAGTCCTACGAGCAGTACTTC. It codes for CASTPGQSYEQYF.

This clonotype was seen at least ten times. The chain couples TRBV3-1 to TRBJ1-2; D is unclear. Germline CDR1 reads LGHDT; CDR2 reads YNNKEL (reference sequence). V was shortened by 2 bases and J by 7 bases, with 14 bases between the two germline ends. The CDR3 sequence is 14 residues long. CDR3 protein: CASSQKNRGTGYTF. In DNA, the CDR3 is TGTGCCAGCAGCCAAAAGAACCGGGGAACTGGCTACACCTTC.

In its sample, this clonotype was seen many times. The rearrangement joins TRBV28 to TRBJ1-5; D unclear. Germline assignment: CDR1 MDHEN and CDR2 SYDVKM. Trimming removed 0 bases at V and 2 bases at J, with 11 bases between. The CDR3 contains 16 residues. CDR3 in DNA: TGTGCCAGCAGTTTATGGTCCGGGGTGGGCAATCAGCCCCAGCATTTT. This encodes CASSLWSGVGNQPQHF.

This clonotype has a count of ten or more. At one end the junction does not follow the germline gene, possibly because of a read error. V is TRBV7-9 and J is TRBJ1-2; D unclear. Germline CDR1 and CDR2: SEHNR and FQNEAQ (reference sequence). The CDR3 runs to 14 residues. This CDR3 is CASSLEGYNYGYTF. The CDR3 coding sequence is TGCGCCAGCAGCTTGGAGGGTTACAACTATGGCTACACCTTC.

This clonotype was detected a few times. This chain joins TRBV7-2 and TRBJ1-2; D ambiguous. V shed 7 bases and J shed 8 bases, with 20 bases lying between them. CDR3 length equals 14 residues. Germline V gene lookup returns CDR1 SGHTA and CDR2 FQGNSA. DNA of the CDR3: TGTGCCAGCACCCCGACATTCTCTGCTTGGGGCTACACCTTC. Its protein is CASTPTFSAWGYTF.

This clonotype was seen ten or more times. V and J are TRBV7-2 and TRBJ1-5, with D unresolved. In germline, CDR1 is SGHTA, CDR2 FQGNSA. The CDR3 is 13 residues long. Trimming pared 5 bases from V and 2 bases from J, leaving 7 bases between. CDR3 sequence (DNA): TGTGCCAGCAGCCCCGAACGCAATCAGCCCCAGCATTTT. Its translation is CASSPERNQPQHF.

This clonotype was seen repeatedly, ten times or more. The chain links TRBV28 to TRBJ1-1; D gene uncertain. The CDR3 covers 12 residues. Between the trimmed V and J ends, which lost 4 bases and 5 bases, there was a span of 8 bases. From germline, CDR1 is MDHEN and CDR2 SYDVKM. CDR3 amino acids: CASSSPWTEAFF. CDR3 DNA: TGTGCCAGCAGTTCCCCCTGGACTGAAGCTTTCTTT.

V and J are TRBV29-1 and TRBJ1-1, with 9 bases identical to TRBD1. Looked up from germline, CDR1 is SQVTM and CDR2 is ANQGSEA. The CDR3 spans 12 residues. V trimming: 8 bases; J trimming: 11 bases; junction bases outside the gene matches: 12. Written as DNA, the CDR3 is TGCAGCTACCTCCACTGGGACAGGGATGCTTTCTTT. It encodes CSYLHWDRDAFF.

With regard to this clonotype: The junction does not match germline at one end; this may be a read error. The chain employs TRBV30 and TRBJ1-2, with unresolved D. There are 15 residues in the CDR3. Germline loops: CDR1 GTSNPN, CDR2 SVGIG (reference sequence). CDR3 protein: CAWSVGTASNYGCTF. In DNA, the CDR3 is TGTGCCTGGAGTGTTGGCACAGCCTCTAACTATGGCTGCACCTTC. The whole variable domain, remainder taken from reference TRBV30 and TRBJ1-2, is SQTIHQWPATLVQPVGSPLSLECTVEGTSNPNLYWYRQAAGRGLQLLFYSVGIGQISSEVPQNLSASRPQDRQFILSSKKLLLSDSGFYLCAWSVGTASNYGCTFGSGTRLTVV.

This clonotype appeared a few times. CDR3 DNA: TGTGCCAGCAGCCAAGTTCTTCTAGGGGGAGGCGAGCAGTACTTC. Protein sequence: CASSQVLLGGGEQYF. This chain uses TRBV3-1 with TRBJ2-7, with D perhaps matching TRBD1 or TRBD2 (6 bases each). The germline V gene has CDR1 LGHDT and CDR2 YNNKEL (reference sequence). CDR3 size: 15 residues. Deletions cut 1 base from V and 6 bases from J, with 16 bases between.

Many counts were recorded for this clonotype. The genes are TRBV7-6 and TRBJ2-5; TRBD2 aligns across 8 bases. This CDR3 comprises 14 residues. Germline lookup yields CDR1 SGHVS and CDR2 FNYEAQ. The V gene end was trimmed by 1 base and the J gene end by 5 bases; junction bases not matched to a gene: 3. This chain's CDR3 is CASSLDGGAETQYF. The DNA of the CDR3 is TGTGCCAGCAGCTTAGACGGGGGGGCTGAGACCCAGTACTTC.

This clonotype occurred a few times. The chain has TRBV27 and TRBJ1-1; a weak D match, TRBD1 (5 bases). The CDR3 contains 15 residues. V gave up 0 bases and J gave up 4 bases, with 12 bases separating them. Germline CDR1 reads MNHEY; CDR2 reads SMNVEV (reference sequence). Here the CDR3 DNA reads TGTGCCAGCAGTTTATCCGGGGGAGCGGGCACTGAAGCTTTCTTT. It is translated as CASSLSGGAGTEAFF.